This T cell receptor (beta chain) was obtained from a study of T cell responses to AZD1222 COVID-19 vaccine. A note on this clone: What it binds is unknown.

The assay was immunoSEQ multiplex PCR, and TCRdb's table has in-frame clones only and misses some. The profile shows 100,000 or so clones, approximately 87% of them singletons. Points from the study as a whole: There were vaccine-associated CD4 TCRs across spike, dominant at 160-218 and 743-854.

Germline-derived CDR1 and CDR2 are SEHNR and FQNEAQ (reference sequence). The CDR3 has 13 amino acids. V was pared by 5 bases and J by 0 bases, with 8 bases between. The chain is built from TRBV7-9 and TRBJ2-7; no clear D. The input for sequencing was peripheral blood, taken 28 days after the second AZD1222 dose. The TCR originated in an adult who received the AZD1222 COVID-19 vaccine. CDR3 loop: CASSNPYSYEQYF. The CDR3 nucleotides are TGTGCCAGCAGCAATCCCTACTCCTACGAGCAGTACTTC.